This TCR beta chain was retrieved from a study of CD8 T cells in Susac syndrome. General study points: It was acknowledged by the study that relatively few individuals were included in its TCR sequencing and HLA analysis.

Sequencing of TCR beta was performed on blood CD8+ T cells and on blood CD4+ T cells. In the multiple sclerosis control group, patients were treatment-naive and had stable or active relapsing-remitting disease. Negative isolation yielded CD4+ and CD8+ T cells, and FACS enriched TEMRA cells. The CDR3 extends over 18 amino acids. Germline CDR1 reads LGHDT; CDR2 reads YNNKEL (reference sequence). The V segment lost 0 bases and the J segment 12 bases; nucleotides outside the gene matches: 19. An input of about 0.5 to 1 ug of RNA was subjected to reverse transcription using random hexamers. TCRdb re-analysed the immunoSEQ multiplex PCR reads in MiXCR, keeping a single row per CDR3 protein. Altogether about 140,000 distinct CDR3 sequences are present, approximately 95% being singletons, with the ten largest covering 0.11%. Turning to this clonotype: Its antigen remains unidentified.

This TCR came from a human donor with multiple sclerosis. Sequenced input: CD4+ T cells from PBMCs. This sequence joins TRBV3-1 and TRBJ2-1; 8 positions agree with TRBD2. As DNA, the CDR3 is TGTGCCAGCAGCCAAGAGTACAATTGGGGACTAGAGACATTTCGGCAGTTCTTC. It yields the protein CASSQEYNWGLETFRQFF.